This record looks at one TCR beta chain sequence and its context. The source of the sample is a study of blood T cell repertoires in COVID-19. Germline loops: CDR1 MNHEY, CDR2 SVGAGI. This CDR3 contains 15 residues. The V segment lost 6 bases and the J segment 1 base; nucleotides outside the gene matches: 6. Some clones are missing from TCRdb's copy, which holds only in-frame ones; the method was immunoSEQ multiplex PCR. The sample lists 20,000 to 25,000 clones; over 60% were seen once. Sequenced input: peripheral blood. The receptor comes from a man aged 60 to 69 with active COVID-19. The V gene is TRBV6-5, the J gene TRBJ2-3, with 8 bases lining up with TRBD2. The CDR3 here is CASSLWRGGTDTQYF. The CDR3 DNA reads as TGTGCCAGCAGCCTCTGGCGGGGGGGCACAGATACGCAGTATTTT.